This T cell receptor (beta chain) was sequenced during a study of OX40 agonist ivuxolimab in advanced cancers. Across the study: Administration of intravenous ivuxolimab to patients occurred every 2 weeks at 0.01 to 10 mg/kg.

Measured with immunoSEQ multiplex PCR; TCRdb has only the in-frame clones, and not every one. Among 45,000 to 50,000 clones listed, about 85% were seen once. Study results and caveats: At 0.1 to 3.0 mg/kg, clonal expansion of CD4+ and CD8+ blood T cells had occurred by week 6. Researchers did not determine the expanded peripheral T cells' antigen specificity. Nonresponders included some who also had low normalized T-cell clonal expansion.

A note on this clone: Its antigen is undetermined.

In germline, CDR1 is SGHDT, CDR2 YYEEEE. This CDR3 contains 16 residues. The V gene lost 0 bases and the J gene lost 0 bases, with 10 bases spanning the gap. The sample consisted of CD4+ or CD8+ T cells sorted from blood, taken in a trial of the OX40 agonist ivuxolimab. The source of this sequence is an adult with an advanced solid tumor such as melanoma, head and neck, liver or kidney cancer. The chain has TRBV5-6 and TRBJ2-1, with D unclear. CDR3 residues: CASSLGDTRSYNEQFF. The CDR3 region has the DNA TGTGCCAGCAGCTTGGGGGATACCCGCTCCTACAATGAGCAGTTCTTC.